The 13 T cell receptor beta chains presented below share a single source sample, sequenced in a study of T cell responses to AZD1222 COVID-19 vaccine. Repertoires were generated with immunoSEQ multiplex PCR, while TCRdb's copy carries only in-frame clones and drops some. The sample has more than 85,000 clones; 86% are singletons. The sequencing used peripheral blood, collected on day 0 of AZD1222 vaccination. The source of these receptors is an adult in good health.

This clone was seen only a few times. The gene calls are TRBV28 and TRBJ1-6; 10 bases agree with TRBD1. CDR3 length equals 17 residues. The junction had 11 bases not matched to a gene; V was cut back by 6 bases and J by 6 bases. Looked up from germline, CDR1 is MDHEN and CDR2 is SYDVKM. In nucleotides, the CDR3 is TGTGCCAGCAGCCGGATGCGGGACAGGGGTTTTAATTCACCCCTCCACTTT. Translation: CASSRMRDRGFNSPLHF.

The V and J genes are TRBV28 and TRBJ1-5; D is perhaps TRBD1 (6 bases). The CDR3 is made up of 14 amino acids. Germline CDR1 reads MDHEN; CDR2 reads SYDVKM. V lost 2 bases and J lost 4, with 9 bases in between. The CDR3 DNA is TGTGCCAGCAGTTTACCAGGGGCTAATCAGCCCCAGCATTTT. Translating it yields CASSLPGANQPQHF.

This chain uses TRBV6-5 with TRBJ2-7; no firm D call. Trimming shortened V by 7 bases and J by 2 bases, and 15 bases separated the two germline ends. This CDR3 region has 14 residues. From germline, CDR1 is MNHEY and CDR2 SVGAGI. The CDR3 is CASNPGWRPYEQYF. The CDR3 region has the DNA TGTGCCAGCAACCCGGGCTGGCGCCCCTACGAGCAGTACTTC.

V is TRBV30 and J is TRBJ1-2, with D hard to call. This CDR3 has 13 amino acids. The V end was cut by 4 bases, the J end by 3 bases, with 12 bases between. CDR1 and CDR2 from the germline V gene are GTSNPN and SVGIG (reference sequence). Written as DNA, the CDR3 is TGTGCCTGGACCTCCTTAGACGACTATGGCTACACCTTC. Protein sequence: CAWTSLDDYGYTF.

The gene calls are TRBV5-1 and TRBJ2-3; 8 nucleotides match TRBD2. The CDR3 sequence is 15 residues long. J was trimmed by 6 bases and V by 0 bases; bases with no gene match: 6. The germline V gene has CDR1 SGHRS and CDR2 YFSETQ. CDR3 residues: CASSLAGTRGDTQYF. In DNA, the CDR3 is TGCGCCAGCAGCTTGGCCGGGACTAGAGGTGATACGCAGTATTTT.

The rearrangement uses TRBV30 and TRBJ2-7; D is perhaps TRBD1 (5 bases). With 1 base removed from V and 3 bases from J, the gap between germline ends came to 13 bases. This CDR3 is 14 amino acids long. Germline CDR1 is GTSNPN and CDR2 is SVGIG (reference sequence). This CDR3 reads CAWSAPGIYYEQYF. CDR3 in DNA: TGTGCCTGGAGTGCCCCAGGGATTTACTACGAGCAGTACTTC. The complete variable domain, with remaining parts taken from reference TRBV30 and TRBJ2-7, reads SQTIHQWPATLVQPVGSPLSLECTVEGTSNPNLYWYRQAAGRGLQLLFYSVGIGQISSEVPQNLSASRPQDRQFILSSKKLLLSDSGFYLCAWSAPGIYYEQYFGPGTRLTVT.

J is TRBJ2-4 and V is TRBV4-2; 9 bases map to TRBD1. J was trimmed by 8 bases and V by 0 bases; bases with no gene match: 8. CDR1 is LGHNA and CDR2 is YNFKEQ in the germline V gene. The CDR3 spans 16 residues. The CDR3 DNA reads TGTGCCAGCAGCCAAGACCCGGGACAGGGAGGAGACATTCAGTACTTC. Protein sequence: CASSQDPGQGGDIQYF.

The CDR3: CSVGTEGLRQFF. The DNA of the CDR3 is TGCAGCGTTGGGACTGAGGGGCTAAGGCAGTTCTTC. The chain links TRBV29-1 to TRBJ2-1; D could derive from TRBD1 or TRBD2 (5 bases each). V dropped 4 bases and J dropped 12 bases, with 16 bases sitting between them. The CDR3 extends over 12 amino acids. CDR1 is SQVTM and CDR2 is ANQGSEA in the germline V gene.

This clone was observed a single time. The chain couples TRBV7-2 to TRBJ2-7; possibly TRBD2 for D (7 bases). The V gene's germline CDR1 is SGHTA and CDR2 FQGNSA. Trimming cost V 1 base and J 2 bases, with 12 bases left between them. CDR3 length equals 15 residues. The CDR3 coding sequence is TGTGCCAGCAGCTTAGGGGGGGGCAGCACCTACGAGCAGTACTTC. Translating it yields CASSLGGGSTYEQYF.

The CDR3 sequence is CASSLEGWSPLHF. Written as DNA, the CDR3 is TGTGCCAGCAGCTTAGAAGGGTGGTCACCCCTCCACTTT. J is TRBJ1-6 and V is TRBV7-9, with unresolved D. This CDR3 spans 13 amino acids. CDR1 is SEHNR and CDR2 is FQNEAQ in the germline V gene (reference sequence). V dropped 1 base and J dropped 10 bases, with 8 bases sitting between them.

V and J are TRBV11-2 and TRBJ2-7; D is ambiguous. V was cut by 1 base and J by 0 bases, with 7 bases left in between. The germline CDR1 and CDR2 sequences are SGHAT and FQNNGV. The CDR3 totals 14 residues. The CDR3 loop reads CASSLGAGSYEQYF. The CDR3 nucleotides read TGTGCCAGCAGCTTAGGGGCAGGCTCCTACGAGCAGTACTTC.

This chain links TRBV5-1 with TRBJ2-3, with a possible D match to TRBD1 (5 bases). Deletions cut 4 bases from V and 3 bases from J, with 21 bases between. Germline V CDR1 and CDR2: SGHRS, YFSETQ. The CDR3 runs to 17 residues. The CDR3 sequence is CASSPALDSHRTDTQYF. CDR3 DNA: TGCGCCAGCAGCCCCGCATTGGATTCTCACAGGACAGATACGCAGTATTTT.

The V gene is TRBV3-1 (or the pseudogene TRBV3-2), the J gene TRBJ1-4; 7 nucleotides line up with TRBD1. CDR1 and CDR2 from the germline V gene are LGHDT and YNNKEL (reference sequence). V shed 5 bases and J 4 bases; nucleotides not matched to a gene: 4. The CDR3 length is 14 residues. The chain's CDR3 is CASSGDSRNEKLFF. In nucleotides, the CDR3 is TGTGCCAGCAGCGGGGACAGCCGTAATGAAAAACTGTTTTTT.